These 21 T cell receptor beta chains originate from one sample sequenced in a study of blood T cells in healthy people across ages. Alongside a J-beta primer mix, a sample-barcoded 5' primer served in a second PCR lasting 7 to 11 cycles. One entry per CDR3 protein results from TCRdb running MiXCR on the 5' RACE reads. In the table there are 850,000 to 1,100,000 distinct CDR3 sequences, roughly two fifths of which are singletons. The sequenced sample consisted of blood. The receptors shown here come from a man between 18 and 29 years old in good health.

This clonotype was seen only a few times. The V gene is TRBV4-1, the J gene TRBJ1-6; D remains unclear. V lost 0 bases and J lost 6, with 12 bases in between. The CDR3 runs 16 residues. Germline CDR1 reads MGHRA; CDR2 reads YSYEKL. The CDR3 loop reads CASSQEKVRPNSPLHF. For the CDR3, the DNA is TGCGCCAGCAGCCAAGAAAAGGTACGGCCTAATTCACCCCTCCACTTT.

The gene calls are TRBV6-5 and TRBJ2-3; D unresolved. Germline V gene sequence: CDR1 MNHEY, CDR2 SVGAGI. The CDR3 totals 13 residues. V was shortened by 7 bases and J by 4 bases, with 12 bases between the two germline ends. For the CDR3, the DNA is TGTGCCAGCAACCCCCTCCCCCCAGATACGCAGTATTTT. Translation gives CASNPLPPDTQYF.

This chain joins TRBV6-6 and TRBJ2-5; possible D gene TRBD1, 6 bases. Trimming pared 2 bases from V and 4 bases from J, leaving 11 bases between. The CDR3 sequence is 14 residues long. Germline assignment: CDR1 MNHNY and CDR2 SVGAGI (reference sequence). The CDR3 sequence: CASSYPQGTETQYF. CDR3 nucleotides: TGTGCCAGCAGTTACCCCCAGGGGACAGAGACCCAGTACTTC.

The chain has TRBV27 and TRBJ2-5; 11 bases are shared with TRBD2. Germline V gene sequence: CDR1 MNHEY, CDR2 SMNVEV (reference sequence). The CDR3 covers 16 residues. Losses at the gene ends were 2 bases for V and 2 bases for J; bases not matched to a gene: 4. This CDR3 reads CASSLVLAGEQETQYF. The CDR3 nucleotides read TGTGCCAGCAGTTTAGTACTAGCGGGGGAGCAAGAGACCCAGTACTTC.

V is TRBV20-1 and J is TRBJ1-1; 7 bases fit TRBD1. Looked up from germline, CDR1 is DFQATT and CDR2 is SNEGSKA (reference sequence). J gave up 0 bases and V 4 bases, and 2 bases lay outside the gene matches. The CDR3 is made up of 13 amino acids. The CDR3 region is CSATQGMNTEAFF. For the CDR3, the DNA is TGCAGTGCTACACAGGGGATGAACACTGAAGCTTTCTTT.

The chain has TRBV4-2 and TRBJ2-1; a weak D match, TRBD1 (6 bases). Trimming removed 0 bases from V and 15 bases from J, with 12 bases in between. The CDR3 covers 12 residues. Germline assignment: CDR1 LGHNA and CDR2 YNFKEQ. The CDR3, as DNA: TGTGCCAGCAGCCAAGACGGACAGCTTTCGTTCTTC. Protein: CASSQDGQLSFF.

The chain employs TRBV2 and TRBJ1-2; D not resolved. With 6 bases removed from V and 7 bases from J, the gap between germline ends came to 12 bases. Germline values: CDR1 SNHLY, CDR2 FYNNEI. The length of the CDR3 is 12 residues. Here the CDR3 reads CASRTDDAGYTF. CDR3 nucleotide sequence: TGTGCCAGCAGGACGGATGACGCTGGCTACACCTTC.

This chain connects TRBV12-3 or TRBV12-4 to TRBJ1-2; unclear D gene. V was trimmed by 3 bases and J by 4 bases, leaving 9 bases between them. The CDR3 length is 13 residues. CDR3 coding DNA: TGTGCCAGCAGTTTGGGCAGTCCCTATGGCTACACCTTC. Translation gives CASSLGSPYGYTF.

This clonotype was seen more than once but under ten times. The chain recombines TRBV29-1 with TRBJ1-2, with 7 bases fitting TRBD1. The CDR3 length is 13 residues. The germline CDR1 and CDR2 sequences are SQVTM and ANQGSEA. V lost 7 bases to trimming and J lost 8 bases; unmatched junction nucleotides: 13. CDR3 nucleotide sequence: TGCAGCGCTGAGGGCTTTCAGGGGGACGGCTACACCTTC. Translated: CSAEGFQGDGYTF.

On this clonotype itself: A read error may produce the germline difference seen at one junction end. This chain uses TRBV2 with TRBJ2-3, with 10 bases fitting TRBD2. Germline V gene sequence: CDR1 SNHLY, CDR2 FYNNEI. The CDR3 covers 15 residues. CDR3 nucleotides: TGTGCCAGCAAAAGTAGCGGGGGGAGGGCAGATATGCAGTATTTT. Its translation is CASKSSGGRADMQYF. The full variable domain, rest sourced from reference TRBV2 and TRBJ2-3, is EPEVTQTPSHQVTQMGQEVILRCVPISNHLYFYWYRQILGQKVEFLVSFYNNEISEKSEIFDDQFSVERPDGSNFTLKIRSTKLEDSAMYFCASKSSGGRADMQYFGPGTRLTVL.

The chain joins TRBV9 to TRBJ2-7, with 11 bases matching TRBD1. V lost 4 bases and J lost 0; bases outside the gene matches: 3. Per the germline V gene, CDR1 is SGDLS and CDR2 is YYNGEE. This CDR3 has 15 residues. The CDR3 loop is CASSIGQGASYEQYF. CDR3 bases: TGTGCCAGCAGCATAGGACAGGGGGCCTCCTACGAGCAGTACTTC.

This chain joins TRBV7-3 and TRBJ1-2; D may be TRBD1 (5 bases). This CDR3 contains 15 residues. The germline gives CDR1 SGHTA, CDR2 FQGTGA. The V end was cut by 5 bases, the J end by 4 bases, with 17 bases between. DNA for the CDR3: TGTGCCAGCAGCCCTACCGGTAGTCAGGGCTATGGCTACACCTTC. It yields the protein CASSPTGSQGYGYTF.

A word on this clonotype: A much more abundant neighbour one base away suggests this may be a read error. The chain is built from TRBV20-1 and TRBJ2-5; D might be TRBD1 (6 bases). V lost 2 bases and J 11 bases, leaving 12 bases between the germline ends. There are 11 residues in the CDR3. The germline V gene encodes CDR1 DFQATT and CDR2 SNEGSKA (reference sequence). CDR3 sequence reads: CSARRTDEQYF. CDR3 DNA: TGCAGTGCTAGAAGGACAGATGAGCAGTACTTC.

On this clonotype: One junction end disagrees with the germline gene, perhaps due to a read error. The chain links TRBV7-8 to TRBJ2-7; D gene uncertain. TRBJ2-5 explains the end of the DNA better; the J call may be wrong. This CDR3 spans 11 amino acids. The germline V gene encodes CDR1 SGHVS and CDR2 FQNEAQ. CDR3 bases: TGTGCCAGCAACTTAAGAGAGACCCAGTACTTC. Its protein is CASNLRETQYF.

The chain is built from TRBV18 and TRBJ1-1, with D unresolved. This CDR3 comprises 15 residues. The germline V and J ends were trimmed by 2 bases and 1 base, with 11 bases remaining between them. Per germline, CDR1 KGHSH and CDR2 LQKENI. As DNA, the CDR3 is TGTGCCAGCTCACCAGAGTCTGCCGGGAACACTGAAGCTTTCTTT. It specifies CASSPESAGNTEAFF. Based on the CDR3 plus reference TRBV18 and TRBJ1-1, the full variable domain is NAGVMQNPRHLVRRRGQEARLRCSPMKGHSHVYWYRQLPEEGLKFMVYLQKENIIDESGMPKERFSAEFPKEGPSILRIQQVVRGDSAAYFCASSPESAGNTEAFFGQGTRLTVV.

Here the CDR3 DNA reads TGCAGCGTTGGGCGTGACAGGGGGGAGGGGAACACTGAAGCTTTCTTT. Its protein product is CSVGRDRGEGNTEAFF. The chain uses TRBV29-1 and TRBJ1-1, with 9 bases lining up with TRBD1. The CDR3 extends over 16 amino acids. Germline lookup yields CDR1 SQVTM and CDR2 ANQGSEA. With 4 bases clipped from V and 1 base from J, the junction kept 10 bases outside the gene matches. Full variable domain (rest looked up from reference TRBV29-1 and TRBJ1-1): SAVISQKPSRDICQRGTSLTIQCQVDSQVTMMFWYRQQPGQSLTLIATANQGSEATYESGFVIDKFPISRPNLTFSTLTVSNMSPEDSSIYLCSVGRDRGEGNTEAFFGQGTRLTVV.

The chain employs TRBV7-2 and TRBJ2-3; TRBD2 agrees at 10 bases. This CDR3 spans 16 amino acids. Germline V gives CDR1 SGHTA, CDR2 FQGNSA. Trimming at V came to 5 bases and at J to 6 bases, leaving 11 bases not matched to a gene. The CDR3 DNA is TGTGCCAGCAGCCCCCAAGTAGCGGGGGGCCCTGATACGCAGTATTTT. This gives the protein CASSPQVAGGPDTQYF.

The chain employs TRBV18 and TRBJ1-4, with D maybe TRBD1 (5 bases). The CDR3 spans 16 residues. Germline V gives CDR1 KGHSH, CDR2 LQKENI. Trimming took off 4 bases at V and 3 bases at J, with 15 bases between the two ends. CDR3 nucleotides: TGTGCCAGCTCACGGACCGGGACTGTCGCTAATGAAAAACTGTTTTTT. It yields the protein CASSRTGTVANEKLFF.

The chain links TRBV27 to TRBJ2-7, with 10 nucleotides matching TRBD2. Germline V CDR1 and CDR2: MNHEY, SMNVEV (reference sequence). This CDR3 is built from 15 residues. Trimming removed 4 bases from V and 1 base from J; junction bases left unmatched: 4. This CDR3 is CASSSLLAGSYEQYF. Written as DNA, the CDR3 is TGTGCCAGCAGTTCCCTACTAGCGGGGTCCTACGAGCAGTACTTC.

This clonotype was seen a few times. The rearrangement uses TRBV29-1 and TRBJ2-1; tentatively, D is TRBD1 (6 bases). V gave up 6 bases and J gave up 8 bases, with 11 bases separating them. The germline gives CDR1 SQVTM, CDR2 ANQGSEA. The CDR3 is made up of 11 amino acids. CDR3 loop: CSVRQVDEQFF. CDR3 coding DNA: TGCAGCGTGCGACAGGTTGATGAGCAGTTCTTC.

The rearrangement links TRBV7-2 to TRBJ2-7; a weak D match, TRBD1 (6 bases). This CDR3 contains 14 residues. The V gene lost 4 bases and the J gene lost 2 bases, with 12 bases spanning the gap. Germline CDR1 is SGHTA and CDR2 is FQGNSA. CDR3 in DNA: TGTGCCAGCAGCTCTAGGACAGTTCCCTACGAGCAGTACTTC. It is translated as CASSSRTVPYEQYF. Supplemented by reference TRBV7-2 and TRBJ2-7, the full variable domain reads GAGVSQSPSNKVTEKGKDVELRCDPISGHTALYWYRQSLGQGLEFLIYFQGNSAPDKSGLPSDRFSAERTGGSVSTLTIQRTQQEDSAVYLCASSSRTVPYEQYFGPGTRLTVT.